This paragraph covers one TCR beta chain sequence. Original methodology: Reference gene primer amplification yielded estimated nucleated cell counts. TCRdb keeps only in-frame clones here, not all; method: immunoSEQ multiplex PCR. V and J calls and clone size are those listed in that table; D and trimming were worked out from the DNA. This sample has 50,000 to 65,000 clones, with roughly 76% found just once. These data are taken from a study of blood T cell repertoires in COVID-19. As for the study in general: The study drew acute and convalescent COVID-19 samples from the United States, Italy and Spain.

Trimming took 2 bases from V and 4 from J, leaving 15 bases between them. The CDR3 totals 15 residues. Looked up from germline, CDR1 is SGHNT and CDR2 is YYREEE (reference sequence). What was sequenced was peripheral blood. This sequence originates from a woman aged 60-75 years with acute or convalescent COVID-19. The J gene is TRBJ1-1, the V gene TRBV5-4; D uncertain. CDR3 sequence (DNA): TGTGCCAGCAGCTTACCCGGGAAAGGAGGCACTGAAGCTTTCTTT. This encodes CASSLPGKGGTEAFF.